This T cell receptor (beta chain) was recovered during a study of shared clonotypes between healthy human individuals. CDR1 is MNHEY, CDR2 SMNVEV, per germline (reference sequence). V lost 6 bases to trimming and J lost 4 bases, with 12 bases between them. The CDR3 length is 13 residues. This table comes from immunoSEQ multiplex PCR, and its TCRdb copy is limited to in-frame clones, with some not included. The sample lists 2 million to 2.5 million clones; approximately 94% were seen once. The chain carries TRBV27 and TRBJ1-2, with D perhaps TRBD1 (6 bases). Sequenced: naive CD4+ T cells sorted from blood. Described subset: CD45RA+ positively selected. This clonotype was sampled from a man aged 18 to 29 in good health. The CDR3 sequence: CASRAGASYGYTF. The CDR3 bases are TGTGCCAGCAGGGCGGGGGCGAGCTATGGCTACACCTTC.